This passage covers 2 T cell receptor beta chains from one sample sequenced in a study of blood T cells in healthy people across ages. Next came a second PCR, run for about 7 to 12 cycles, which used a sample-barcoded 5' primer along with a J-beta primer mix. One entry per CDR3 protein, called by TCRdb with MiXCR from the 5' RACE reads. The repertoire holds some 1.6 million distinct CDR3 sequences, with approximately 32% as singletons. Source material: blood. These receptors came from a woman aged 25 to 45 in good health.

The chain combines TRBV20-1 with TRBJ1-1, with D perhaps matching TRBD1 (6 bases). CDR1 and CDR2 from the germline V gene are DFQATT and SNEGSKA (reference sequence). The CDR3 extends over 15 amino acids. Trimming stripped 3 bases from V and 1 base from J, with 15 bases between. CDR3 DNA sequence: TGCAGTGCTAGGGGCGCCATGGGGGCGAACACTGAAGCTTTCTTT. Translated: CSARGAMGANTEAFF.

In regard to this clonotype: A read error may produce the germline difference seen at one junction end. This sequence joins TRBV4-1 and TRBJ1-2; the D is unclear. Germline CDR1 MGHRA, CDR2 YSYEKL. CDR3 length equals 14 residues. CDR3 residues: CASSPEHQPYGHTF. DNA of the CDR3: TGCGCCAGCAGCCCAGAACACCAGCCGTATGGCCACACCTTC.